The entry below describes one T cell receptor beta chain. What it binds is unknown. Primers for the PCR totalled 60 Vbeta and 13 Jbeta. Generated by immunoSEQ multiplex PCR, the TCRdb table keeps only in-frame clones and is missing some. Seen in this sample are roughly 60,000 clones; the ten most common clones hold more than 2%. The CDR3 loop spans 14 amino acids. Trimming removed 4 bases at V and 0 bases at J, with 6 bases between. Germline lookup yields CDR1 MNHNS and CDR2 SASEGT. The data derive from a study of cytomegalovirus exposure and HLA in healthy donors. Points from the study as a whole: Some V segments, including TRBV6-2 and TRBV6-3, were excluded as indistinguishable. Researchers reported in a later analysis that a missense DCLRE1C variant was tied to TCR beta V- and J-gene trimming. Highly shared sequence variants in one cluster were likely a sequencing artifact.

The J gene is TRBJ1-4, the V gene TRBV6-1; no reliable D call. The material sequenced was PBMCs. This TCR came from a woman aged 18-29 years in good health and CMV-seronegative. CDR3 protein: CASSARATNEKLFF. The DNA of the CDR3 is TGTGCCAGCAGTGCGCGGGCAACTAATGAAAAACTGTTTTTT.